The next 4 T cell receptor beta chains were all read from a single sample in a study of T cells after yellow fever vaccination (dated 2019 in TCRdb). Per the publication, the treatment or condition label means: live attenuated yellow fever vaccine strain. Library preparation was by 5' RACE. The reads were generated on an Illumina HiSeq 2500. Starting from the raw public reads, TCRdb applied fastp trimming at Q25, assembled clones with MiXCR and retained in-frame beta chains. CDR3 protein duplicates are merged, each entry listing the most common genes and DNA. Present in this sample are under 400,000 distinct CDR3 sequences, around a tenth of which were seen just once. Roughly 18% of the sample is taken by the ten largest. Here the sequenced sample was PBMCs, taken on the day of the first yellow fever vaccination. Receptors originate from a man aged 18 to 29 who received the YFV17D yellow fever vaccine.

Details on this clonotype: One base away lies a much larger clone, so this may be a sequencing read error. The chain uses TRBV4-3 and TRBJ2-5; D not resolved. Germline-derived CDR1 and CDR2 are LGHNA and YSLEER. The V end was cut by 0 bases, the J end by 4 bases, with 15 bases between. The CDR3 spans 16 residues. The CDR3 spells CASSQESAVGLETQYF. In DNA form, the CDR3 reads TGCGCCAGCAGCCAAGAGAGCGCGGTGGGGTTAGAGACCCAGTACTTC.

This clonotype appeared a few times. CDR3 amino acids: CASSFGGGEQYV. In nucleotides, the CDR3 is TGTGCCAGCAGTTTTGGGGGAGGAGAGCAGTACGTC. The V call is TRBV12-3 or TRBV12-4, the J call TRBJ2-7, with D tentatively TRBD2 (6 bases). V was cut by 3 bases and J by 7 bases, with 10 bases left in between. CDR3 length: 12 amino acids.

This clonotype was counted ten times or more. This chain connects TRBV4-1 to TRBJ2-5; tentatively, D is TRBD2 (5 bases). The ends were cut back, 1 base at V and 1 base at J, with 10 bases in the middle. The germline gives CDR1 MGHRA, CDR2 YSYEKL. The CDR3 loop spans 15 amino acids. The CDR3 here is CASSQGNRGQETQYF. The CDR3 nucleotides read TGCGCCAGCAGCCAAGGTAATCGGGGCCAAGAGACCCAGTACTTC.

DNA of the CDR3: TGTGCCAGCAGCTCTCCGGACAGTCTTCGGGAAAAACTGTTTTTT. Translating gives CASSSPDSLREKLFF. This chain uses TRBV7-2 with TRBJ1-4, with D possibly being TRBD1 (6 bases). V lost 4 bases to trimming and J lost 8 bases, with 17 bases between them. CDR3 length equals 15 residues. Germline V lookup: CDR1 SGHTA, CDR2 FQGNSA.